Shown below are 20 T cell receptor beta chains from a single sample sequenced in a study of monozygotic twins with inflammatory bowel disease. TCRdb reprocessed the 5' RACE reads, keeping one entry per CDR3 protein, no DNA. This sample's table reports approximately 120,000 distinct CDR3 sequences. The sequenced material came from blood. Receptors were obtained from a human donor with ulcerative colitis or Crohn's disease, or a healthy co-twin of an affected twin (not recorded which).

The chain carries TRBV28 and TRBJ2-1. This CDR3 is 12 amino acids long. Germline assignment: CDR1 MDHEN and CDR2 SYDVKM. Here the CDR3 reads CASSSTANEQFF.

V gene TRBV29-1 combines with J gene TRBJ2-1; the D call of TRBD2 rests on TCRdb alone, since no DNA is present to check it. In germline, CDR1 is SQVTM, CDR2 ANQGSEA. This CDR3 has 18 residues. The CDR3 sequence: CSVEGLGLAGAGRGEQFF.

The chain is built from TRBV27 and TRBJ2-1; checking the TCRdb D call of TRBD1 is not possible without DNA. The CDR3 totals 15 residues. Germline CDR1 reads MNHEY; CDR2 reads SMNVEV (reference sequence). The CDR3 sequence is CASSLQGGFYNEQFF.

The chain carries TRBV20-1 and TRBJ2-5. The CDR3 contains 13 residues. Germline V gives CDR1 DFQATT, CDR2 SNEGSKA (reference sequence). The CDR3 here is CSAKSGFQETQYF.

This rearrangement joins TRBV4-2 to TRBJ2-3. Germline V gene sequence: CDR1 LGHNA, CDR2 YNFKEQ. CDR3 length equals 15 residues. CDR3: CASSPPLRSTDTQYF.

This CDR3 is CASSLDRGGELFF. This rearrangement joins TRBV12-3 or TRBV12-4 to TRBJ2-2; TCRdb's D call of TRBD1 is untestable without DNA. The CDR3 totals 13 residues.

The rearrangement links TRBV20-1 to TRBJ1-3; TCRdb's D gene call, TRBD1, goes unchecked for lack of DNA. From germline, CDR1 is DFQATT and CDR2 SNEGSKA (reference sequence). CDR3 length equals 15 residues. The chain's CDR3 is CSASRTGYSGNTIYF.

The genes are TRBV5-4 and TRBJ2-1; TCRdb gives TRBD1 as the D gene, but with no DNA this cannot be confirmed. The CDR3 spans 15 residues. CDR1 is SGHNT and CDR2 is YYREEE in the germline V gene (reference sequence). The CDR3 sequence: CASSFRDRGRNEQFF.

This chain links TRBV20-1 with TRBJ2-3; absent DNA, TCRdb's TRBD2 call cannot be checked. CDR3 length: 15 residues. Germline CDR1 and CDR2: DFQATT and SNEGSKA (reference sequence). CDR3 in amino acids: CSANSGGMGTDTQYF.

The V and J genes are TRBV28 and TRBJ1-2; absent DNA, TCRdb's TRBD1 call cannot be checked. CDR3 size: 15 residues. From germline, CDR1 is MDHEN and CDR2 SYDVKM. The CDR3 loop is CASSPLDRGPQGYTF.

The V and J genes are TRBV6-2 or TRBV6-3 and TRBJ2-4; TCRdb outputs TRBD2, but without DNA this stays unchecked. The CDR3 consists of 18 residues. Germline V lookup: CDR1 MNHEY, CDR2 SVGEGT. The CDR3 reads CASSYLPSAGGAKNIQYF.

V and J are TRBV5-1 and TRBJ1-3. Germline lookup yields CDR1 SGHRS and CDR2 YFSETQ. This CDR3 spans 15 amino acids. This CDR3 reads CASSLFADSGNTIYF.

The chain employs TRBV5-4 and TRBJ1-2; with no DNA, the TCRdb D assignment of TRBD1 cannot be verified. CDR3 length: 16 residues. The germline CDR1 and CDR2 sequences are SGHNT and YYREEE (reference sequence). The CDR3 sequence: CASSRFSTGETYGYTF.

The CDR3 sequence: CASSGWASGGAGTGELFF. The genes are TRBV11-2 and TRBJ2-2; TCRdb designates TRBD2, a call that cannot be tested without DNA. Germline CDR1 SGHAT, CDR2 FQNNGV. The CDR3 runs 18 residues.

The CDR3 loop reads CATSEAGRNIQYF. The gene calls are TRBV24-1 and TRBJ2-4. Germline values: CDR1 KGHDR, CDR2 SFDVKD. The CDR3 has 13 amino acids.

V is TRBV15 and J is TRBJ2-3. From germline, CDR1 is LNHNV and CDR2 YYDKDF (reference sequence). The CDR3 has 17 residues. This CDR3 reads CATSGDLIRERADTQYF.

The chain recombines TRBV28 with TRBJ1-1. This CDR3 has 12 amino acids. The germline V gene encodes CDR1 MDHEN and CDR2 SYDVKM. The chain's CDR3 is CASSLLNTEAFF.

The chain carries TRBV5-1 and TRBJ2-4; TCRdb picks TRBD1, but there is no DNA to check that call. CDR3 length equals 19 residues. Per the germline V gene, CDR1 is SGHRS and CDR2 is YFSETQ. CDR3 region: CASSYSGTGDGVAKNIQYF. Full variable domain (missing parts from reference TRBV5-1 and TRBJ2-4): KAGVTQTPRYLIKTRGQQVTLSCSPISGHRSVSWYQQTPGQGLQFLFEYFSETQRNKGNFPGRFSGRQFSNSRSEMNVSTLELGDSALYLCASSYSGTGDGVAKNIQYFGAGTRLSVL.

This rearrangement joins TRBV15 to TRBJ2-3; the D call of TRBD1 rests on TCRdb alone, since no DNA is present to check it. CDR3 size: 12 residues. Germline V gene data show CDR1 as LNHNV and CDR2 as YYDKDF (reference sequence). The CDR3 is CATSVGGDTQYF.

The rearrangement links TRBV28 to TRBJ2-7; the TCRdb D gene call, TRBD2, has no DNA to confirm it. CDR3 size: 13 residues. Germline CDR1 reads MDHEN; CDR2 reads SYDVKM. The CDR3 loop is CASSTGTGYEQYF.